The sequence of this T cell receptor beta chain was determined in a study of OX40 agonist ivuxolimab in advanced cancers. Assay used: immunoSEQ multiplex PCR; TCRdb lists only in-frame clones, some missing. The repertoire holds roughly 97,000 clones, with 86% as singletons. Germline V gene data show CDR1 as MNHNS and CDR2 as SASEGT. V lost 4 bases and J 0 bases, leaving 10 bases between the germline ends. The length of the CDR3 is 16 residues. The sample holds one count of this clone. This TCR was recovered from an adult with an advanced solid tumor such as melanoma, head and neck, liver or kidney cancer. Sequenced here: CD4+ or CD8+ T cells sorted from blood, sampled in a trial of the OX40 agonist ivuxolimab. The chain recombines TRBV6-1 with TRBJ2-6, with a weak D call TRBD1 (6 bases). CDR3 region: CASSGDRRSGANVLTF. CDR3 nucleotides: TGTGCCAGCAGTGGAGACAGGCGCTCTGGGGCCAACGTCCTGACTTTC.